These 30 T cell receptor beta chains were sequenced from one sample in a study of radiotherapy plus CTLA-4 blockade in lung cancer. Sequencing used immunoSEQ multiplex PCR; TCRdb keeps in-frame clones, though not all of them. This table holds approximately 77,000 clones, 78% found once. The sample in question was peripheral blood, obtained from a patient treated with radiotherapy plus ipilimumab. The receptors stem from a human donor with non-small cell lung cancer whose response to radiotherapy plus ipilimumab could not be evaluated. Some clones in this sample may be carry-over from other donors' samples.

This clone was detected only a few times. The sample carries other DNA sequences with the same CDR3. The rearrangement links TRBV19 to TRBJ1-5, with TRBD1 as a possible D gene (6 bases). The CDR3 spans 15 residues. Germline-derived CDR1 and CDR2 are LNHDA and SQIVND (reference sequence). The germline V and J ends were trimmed by 1 base and 0 bases, with 7 bases remaining between them. The CDR3 reads CASSIGGGSNQPQHF. In DNA form, the CDR3 reads TGTGCCAGTAGTATAGGAGGGGGTAGCAATCAGCCCCAGCATTTT.

The chain employs TRBV5-4 and TRBJ2-5; TRBD2 agrees at 13 bases. J gave up 4 bases and V 4 bases, and 4 bases lay outside the gene matches. The CDR3 consists of 15 residues. Germline values: CDR1 SGHNT, CDR2 YYREEE (reference sequence). The CDR3 nucleotides read TGTGCCAGCAGCCCTGGACTAGCGGGGGTAGAGACCCAGTACTTC. It encodes CASSPGLAGVETQYF.

The chain is built from TRBV18 and TRBJ1-1; TRBD1 matches 8 bases. The CDR3 covers 15 residues. V was pared by 5 bases and J by 1 base, with 6 bases of the junction left unmatched. The V gene's germline CDR1 is KGHSH and CDR2 LQKENI. The CDR3 DNA reads TGTGCCAGCTCAATCGGACAGGGAGGGAACACTGAAGCTTTCTTT. Encoded protein: CASSIGQGGNTEAFF.

The chain employs TRBV5-4 and TRBJ2-7, with TRBD2 matching over 10 bases. V shed 4 bases, J shed 4 bases, and the junction held 8 bases outside the gene matches. This CDR3 contains 15 residues. Germline V gene lookup returns CDR1 SGHNT and CDR2 YYREEE (reference sequence). As DNA, the CDR3 is TGTGCCAGCAGCCCCCGGGAGCGGGGGGGATACGAGCAGTACTTC. Amino acid sequence: CASSPRERGGYEQYF. Drawing the rest from reference TRBV5-4 and TRBJ2-7, the complete variable domain is ETGVTQSPTHLIKTRGQQVTLRCSSQSGHNTVSWYQQALGQGPQFIFQYYREEENGRGNFPPRFSGLQFPNYSSELNVNALELDDSALYLCASSPRERGGYEQYFGPGTRLTVT.

The chain recombines TRBV28 with TRBJ1-4; 8 bases match TRBD1. Germline CDR1 MDHEN, CDR2 SYDVKM. The CDR3 runs to 15 residues. The J segment lost 8 bases and the V segment lost 5 bases, leaving 10 bases of the junction unmatched. The CDR3 spells CASSLLTGEREKLFF. CDR3 DNA sequence: TGTGCCAGCAGTCTCCTGACAGGGGAACGAGAAAAACTGTTTTTT.

The genes are TRBV28 and TRBJ1-1; D is unclear. This CDR3 spans 15 amino acids. Germline CDR1 is MDHEN and CDR2 is SYDVKM. Trimming left V 1 base short and J 5 bases short, with 14 bases between. CDR3 in amino acids: CASSLFAVRGTEAFF. Here the CDR3 DNA reads TGTGCCAGCAGTTTATTCGCTGTAAGAGGGACTGAAGCTTTCTTT. Filled out from reference TRBV28 and TRBJ1-1, the complete variable domain reads DVKVTQSSRYLVKRTGEKVFLECVQDMDHENMFWYRQDPGLGLRLIYFSYDVKMKEKGDIPEGYSVSREKKERFSLILESASTNQTSMYLCASSLFAVRGTEAFFGQGTRLTVV.

The chain carries TRBV27 and TRBJ1-4; TRBD1 aligns across 7 bases. The CDR3 is made up of 12 amino acids. The V gene's germline CDR1 is MNHEY and CDR2 SMNVEV (reference sequence). With V trimmed by 6 bases and J by 12 bases, 7 bases remained unmatched. CDR3 region: CASRPNRGELFF. CDR3 sequence (DNA): TGTGCCAGCAGACCTAACAGGGGTGAACTGTTTTTT.

CDR3: CASSRQGGTGELFF. CDR3 in DNA: TGTGCCAGCAGCCGACAGGGGGGAACCGGGGAGCTGTTTTTT. This rearrangement joins TRBV11-3 to TRBJ2-2, with 9 bases matching TRBD1. J gave up 5 bases and V 5 bases, and 3 bases lay outside the gene matches. The CDR3 runs to 14 residues. Germline-derived CDR1 and CDR2 are SGHNT and YENEEA.

The chain uses TRBV7-8 and TRBJ1-2; no definite D call. V was pared by 4 bases and J by 2 bases, with 8 bases between. CDR1 SGHVS and CDR2 FQNEAQ come from the germline V gene. The CDR3 extends over 13 amino acids. The CDR3 DNA reads TGTGCCAGCAGCTCCTCCTTAAACTATGGCTACACCTTC. Protein product: CASSSSLNYGYTF.

The chain couples TRBV28 to TRBJ1-5, with D possibly TRBD1 on 5 matching bases. V gave up 2 bases and J gave up 2 bases, with 10 bases separating them. The CDR3 spans 15 residues. Per germline, CDR1 MDHEN and CDR2 SYDVKM. CDR3 region: CASSLGRVGNQPQHF. The CDR3 DNA reads TGTGCCAGCAGTTTAGGCAGGGTTGGCAATCAGCCCCAGCATTTT.

The chain links TRBV18 to TRBJ1-3, with D perhaps TRBD1 (6 bases). The CDR3 contains 15 residues. Trimming stripped 6 bases from V and 4 bases from J, with 16 bases between. The germline V gene has CDR1 KGHSH and CDR2 LQKENI. CDR3 in amino acids: CASSQITGFGNTIYF. For the CDR3, the DNA is TGTGCCAGCTCGCAAATCACAGGGTTCGGAAACACCATATATTTT.

The V and J genes are TRBV7-2 and TRBJ1-2; 9 bases are a match to TRBD1. From germline, CDR1 is SGHTA and CDR2 FQGNSA. CDR3 length: 15 amino acids. Unmatched junction bases numbered 5, after V lost 0 bases and J lost 6 bases. Here the CDR3 reads CASSLARTGDHGYTF. The DNA of the CDR3 is TGTGCCAGCAGCTTAGCGAGGACAGGGGATCATGGCTACACCTTC.

The J gene is TRBJ1-2, the V gene TRBV15; 8 bases line up with TRBD1. Per the germline V gene, CDR1 is LNHNV and CDR2 is YYDKDF (reference sequence). Germline trimming cut 2 bases from V and 6 bases from J; bases unmatched to any gene: 5. CDR3 length equals 14 residues. CDR3 in amino acids: CATSRFLTGDGYTF. The CDR3 DNA is TGTGCCACCAGCAGATTCCTGACAGGGGATGGCTACACCTTC.

The V call is TRBV18, the J call TRBJ2-2; no definite D call. The CDR3 totals 12 residues. The V gene's germline CDR1 is KGHSH and CDR2 LQKENI. Trimming stripped 6 bases from V and 6 bases from J, with 8 bases between. This CDR3 reads CASSDNSGELFF. CDR3 sequence (DNA): TGTGCCAGCTCCGATAACTCCGGGGAGCTGTTTTTT.

Here the CDR3 DNA reads TGTGCCAGCAGCCGGGGTACGGGAGAGGTGGATCAGCCCCAGCATTTT. It encodes CASSRGTGEVDQPQHF. The chain links TRBV7-3 to TRBJ1-5; no firm D call. V lost 5 bases and J lost 5, with 19 bases in between. The CDR3 runs to 16 residues. Germline V gene sequence: CDR1 SGHTA, CDR2 FQGTGA.

This clone was counted between two and nine times. The chain couples TRBV5-1 to TRBJ2-7, with D maybe TRBD2 (5 bases). The germline V gene has CDR1 SGHRS and CDR2 YFSETQ. This CDR3 has 15 amino acids. With 2 bases removed from V and 0 bases from J, the gap between germline ends came to 12 bases. Here the CDR3 DNA reads TGCGCCAGCAGCTTAGGACGGGGTGTCTCCTACGAGCAGTACTTC. Its protein product is CASSLGRGVSYEQYF.

This clone was seen a few times. This chain connects TRBV4-1 to TRBJ1-2; 8 nucleotides align to TRBD1. The germline gives CDR1 MGHRA, CDR2 YSYEKL. The CDR3 spans 15 residues. J gave up 4 bases and V 0 bases, and 4 bases lay outside the gene matches. The CDR3 coding sequence is TGCGCCAGCAGCCAAGAGCGGGACAGGAGCTATGGCTACACCTTC. Its translation: CASSQERDRSYGYTF.

J is TRBJ2-4 and V is TRBV2; TRBD1 matches at 7 bases. The CDR3 is 15 amino acids. Germline assignment: CDR1 SNHLY and CDR2 FYNNEI. V shed 6 bases and J 3 bases; nucleotides not matched to a gene: 8. The CDR3 DNA follows: TGTGCCAGCAGGTCGAGGGACAGACGCAAAAACATTCAGTACTTC. Residues: CASRSRDRRKNIQYF. The variable domain in full, with the rest retrieved from reference TRBV2 and TRBJ2-4, is EPEVTQTPSHQVTQMGQEVILRCVPISNHLYFYWYRQILGQKVEFLVSFYNNEISEKSEIFDDQFSVERPDGSNFTLKIRSTKLEDSAMYFCASRSRDRRKNIQYFGAGTRLSVL.

J is TRBJ2-3 and V is TRBV28; 15 nucleotides line up with TRBD2. The CDR3 is made up of 12 amino acids. Germline V gene data show CDR1 as MDHEN and CDR2 as SYDVKM. The V gene end was trimmed by 8 bases and the J gene end by 14 bases; junction bases not matched to a gene: 5. The CDR3 loop reads CASGLAGGFWYF. The DNA for the CDR3 is TGTGCCAGCGGACTAGCGGGGGGGTTCTGGTATTTT. The full variable domain, rest sourced from reference TRBV28 and TRBJ2-3, is DVKVTQSSRYLVKRTGEKVFLECVQDMDHENMFWYRQDPGLGLRLIYFSYDVKMKEKGDIPEGYSVSREKKERFSLILESASTNQTSMYLCASGLAGGFWYFGPGTRLTVL.

The chain has TRBV6-4 and TRBJ2-2, with D perhaps matching TRBD2 (6 bases). The CDR3 loop spans 16 amino acids. Germline V gene lookup returns CDR1 MRHNA and CDR2 SNTAGT. V lost 5 bases and J 2 bases, leaving 15 bases between the germline ends. Written as DNA, the CDR3 is TGTGCCAGCAGTCCCCTCGGGCGGGGTAACACCGGGGAGCTGTTTTTT. This gives the protein CASSPLGRGNTGELFF.

This rearrangement joins TRBV5-3 to TRBJ2-5; 9 bases fit TRBD2. The J call may be faulty, since TRBJ2-7 better matches the DNA end. TRBV5-3 is placed among ORFs of uncertain function. This CDR3 contains 13 residues. The CDR3 spells CARSPTSGYEQYF. As DNA, the CDR3 is TGTGCCAGAAGCCCGACTAGCGGCTACGAGCAGTACTTC.

This clone was recorded only once. The chain combines TRBV28 with TRBJ2-4, with 7 positions matching TRBD2. The CDR3 contains 13 residues. Germline trimming cut 4 bases from V and 8 bases from J; bases unmatched to any gene: 5. Germline loops: CDR1 MDHEN, CDR2 SYDVKM. In DNA, the CDR3 is TGTGCCAGCAGTTCCGGGGGAGGGGACATTCAGTACTTC. Its protein is CASSSGGGDIQYF.

The CDR3 DNA sequence: TGTGCCAGCAGCTTGGCGGGACAGGGACCTTTATACAATGAGCAGTTCTTC. Translated, it gives CASSLAGQGPLYNEQFF. The chain employs TRBV5-5 and TRBJ2-1, with 9 bases that match TRBD1. J lost 4 bases, V lost 0 bases, and 8 bases had no gene match. This CDR3 spans 17 amino acids. Germline V gene data show CDR1 as SGHKS and CDR2 as YYEKEE (reference sequence). The whole variable domain, remainder taken from reference TRBV5-5 and TRBJ2-1, is DAGVTQSPTHLIKTRGQQVTLRCSPISGHKSVSWYQQVLGQGPQFIFQYYEKEERGRGNFPDRFSARQFPNYSSELNVNALLLGDSALYLCASSLAGQGPLYNEQFFGPGTRLTVL.

The chain joins TRBV29-1 to TRBJ2-1, with 7 bases aligning to TRBD2. The CDR3 covers 13 residues. Trimming removed 4 bases from V and 7 bases from J; junction bases left unmatched: 7. From germline, CDR1 is SQVTM and CDR2 ANQGSEA. CDR3 residues: CSVGLAYTNEQFF. The DNA of the CDR3 is TGCAGCGTTGGACTAGCTTATACAAATGAGCAGTTCTTC.

This clone was picked up a small number of times. This chain links TRBV10-3 with TRBJ2-7; 8 bases are a match to TRBD1. The V gene end was trimmed by 2 bases and the J gene end by 11 bases; junction bases not matched to a gene: 2. Germline V CDR1 and CDR2: ENHRY, SYGVKD. CDR3 length: 11 amino acids. DNA of the CDR3: TGTGCCATCAGTGAGGGACAGGGCGAGTACTTC. It is translated as CAISEGQGEYF.

The CDR3, as DNA: TGCGCCAGCAGCCCCCGGGGACTAGCGGGGGGCGTCGAGACCCAGTACTTC. This encodes CASSPRGLAGGVETQYF. The V gene is TRBV4-3, the J gene TRBJ2-5, with 15 bases aligning to TRBD2. The CDR3 contains 17 residues. CDR1 is LGHNA, CDR2 YSLEER, per germline. The trim removed 4 bases at V and 5 bases at J, leaving 8 bases unmatched.

The CDR3 sequence: CASSFEAGGRRGYTF. The CDR3, as DNA: TGTGCCAGCAGCTTTGAGGCAGGGGGCCGACGTGGCTACACCTTC. This chain links TRBV5-6 with TRBJ1-2, with TRBD1 matching over 8 bases. Trimming at V came to 2 bases and at J to 7 bases, leaving 10 bases not matched to a gene. This CDR3 has 15 residues. Germline CDR1 is SGHDT and CDR2 is YYEEEE.

The V gene is TRBV28, the J gene TRBJ1-1; D is perhaps TRBD1 (5 bases). This CDR3 is 16 amino acids long. V was pared by 4 bases and J by 7 bases, with 22 bases between. CDR1 and CDR2 from the germline V gene are MDHEN and SYDVKM. CDR3 in amino acids: CASSSEGPVSIDEAFF. CDR3 sequence (DNA): TGTGCCAGCAGTTCGGAGGGGCCGGTCAGTATTGATGAAGCTTTCTTT. Looking up the rest from reference TRBV28 and TRBJ1-1 gives the full variable domain: DVKVTQSSRYLVKRTGEKVFLECVQDMDHENMFWYRQDPGLGLRLIYFSYDVKMKEKGDIPEGYSVSREKKERFSLILESASTNQTSMYLCASSSEGPVSIDEAFFGQGTRLTVV.

The V and J genes are TRBV11-2 and TRBJ2-1; possibly TRBD2 for D (5 bases). Trimming pared 2 bases from V and 4 bases from J, leaving 18 bases between. Germline V gene data show CDR1 as SGHAT and CDR2 as FQNNGV. The CDR3 runs to 17 residues. The CDR3 is CASSLNLRGLGYNEQFF. DNA of the CDR3: TGTGCCAGCAGCTTAAATCTACGGGGTCTGGGGTACAATGAGCAGTTCTTC. The whole variable domain, filled in from reference TRBV11-2 and TRBJ2-1, reads EAGVAQSPRYKIIEKRQSVAFWCNPISGHATLYWYQQILGQGPKLLIQFQNNGVVDDSQLPKDRFSAERLKGVDSTLKIQPAKLEDSAVYLCASSLNLRGLGYNEQFFGPGTRLTVL.

This sequence joins TRBV7-9 and TRBJ2-5; 9 nucleotides agree with TRBD1. The germline V gene encodes CDR1 SEHNR and CDR2 FQNEAQ (reference sequence). This CDR3 contains 12 residues. With 4 bases clipped from V and 8 bases from J, the junction kept 2 bases outside the gene matches. CDR3 protein: CASSWTGVTQYF. Written as DNA, the CDR3 is TGTGCCAGCAGCTGGACAGGGGTAACCCAGTACTTC.